The rows below give T cell receptor beta chains drawn from one sample of a study of T cells after yellow fever vaccination. A single record per CDR3 protein comes from TCRdb applying MiXCR to the 5' RACE reads. The repertoire has more than 200,000 distinct CDR3 sequences, approximately 3.6% of them found once; the top ten carry under 20%. The material was PBMCs, obtained 15 days after the yellow fever booster vaccination. The receptors were sampled from a man aged 18 to 30 who received the YFV17D yellow fever vaccine. CDR3s include the opening cysteine and the closing phenylalanine or tryptophan. Each record gives: clone size, D gene, J gene, V gene, CDR3 DNA, CDR3 protein. D genes are given only for firm matches. A clone size is listed for some rows: how often the clone was seen (once, few, many), or a class if it is expanded.

size: .; D: .; J: TRBJ2-2; V: TRBV5-1; DNA: TGCGCCAGCAGCAGGAATGGGGGATCCAACACCGGGGAGCTGTTTTTT; CDR3: CASSRNGGSNTGELFF
size: many; D: .; J: TRBJ1-2; V: TRBV12-3/TRBV12-4; DNA: TGTGCCAGCAGTTTAGCATTTGACAGAGACTATGGCTACACCTTC; CDR3: CASSLAFDRDYGYTF
size: many; D: .; J: TRBJ1-2; V: TRBV20-1; DNA: TGCAGTGCCACAGGGCATGGAGGCTATGGCTACACCTTC; CDR3: CSATGHGGYGYTF
size: many; D: .; J: TRBJ2-5; V: TRBV24-1; DNA: TGTGCCACAAGTGGAGGCGGAGAGACCCAGTACTTC; CDR3: CATSGGGETQYF
size: many; D: .; J: TRBJ1-1; V: TRBV12-3/TRBV12-4; DNA: TGTGCCAGCAGTTCCTTCCAGGGGTTCGGGGCGAACACTGAAGCTTTCTTT; CDR3: CASSSFQGFGANTEAFF
size: few; D: TRBD1; J: TRBJ1-4; V: TRBV4-2; DNA: TGTGCCAGCAGCCAAGCCCCGGGACAGGGCCAGATAAATGAAAAACTGTTTTTT; CDR3: CASSQAPGQGQINEKLFF
size: many; D: TRBD1; J: TRBJ2-3; V: TRBV28; DNA: TGTGCCAGCAGTTTAAGGACAGGATTCACAGATACGCAGTATTTT; CDR3: CASSLRTGFTDTQYF
size: many; D: TRBD1; J: TRBJ1-1; V: TRBV5-4; DNA: TGTGCCAGCAGCATAGGACAGGAGATTGAAGCTTTCTTT; CDR3: CASSIGQEIEAFF
size: many; D: TRBD1; J: TRBJ1-4; V: TRBV7-8; DNA: TGTGCCAGCAGCTACCGGGACAGAACATTGCCTAATGAAAAACTGTTTTTT; CDR3: CASSYRDRTLPNEKLFF
size: few; D: .; J: TRBJ2-5; V: TRBV24-1; DNA: TGTGCCACCAGTGATTGGTTAGAAGAGACCCAGTACTTC; CDR3: CATSDWLEETQYF
size: many; D: .; J: TRBJ2-3; V: TRBV20-1; DNA: TGCAGTGCTAGACGCCTGGGCGGGAACACAGATACGCAGTATTTT; CDR3: CSARRLGGNTDTQYF
size: many; D: .; J: TRBJ2-3; V: TRBV11-2; DNA: TGTGCCAGCAGCCTAAGGTCCGGGGGCTCAGATACGCAGTATTTT; CDR3: CASSLRSGGSDTQYF
size: many; D: .; J: TRBJ2-1; V: TRBV5-4; DNA: TGTGCCAGCAGCCCCGTAAGGGGGGGTGAGCAGTTCTTC; CDR3: CASSPVRGGEQFF
size: many; D: .; J: TRBJ2-5; V: TRBV5-1; DNA: TGCGCCAGCAGCTTGGCCTTTCTCAGGGTGGGCGAGACCCAGTACTTC; CDR3: CASSLAFLRVGETQYF
size: many; D: TRBD1; J: TRBJ2-1; V: TRBV6-2/TRBV6-3; DNA: TGTGCCAGCAGTACCGGACAGGGGAGGGCCTACAATGAGCAGTTCTTC; CDR3: CASSTGQGRAYNEQFF
size: many; D: .; J: TRBJ2-1; V: TRBV21-1; DNA: TGTGCCAGCAGCAAAGATCTCGGGGACCCGGACAATGAGCAGTTCTTC; CDR3: CASSKDLGDPDNEQFF
size: many; D: TRBD1; J: TRBJ1-5; V: TRBV10-3; DNA: TGTGCCATCAGTGGTACCGGGACAGGGCTCCCCCAGCATTTT; CDR3: CAISGTGTGLPQHF
size: many; D: TRBD1; J: TRBJ1-1; V: TRBV18; DNA: TGTGCCAGCTCACGACAGCAGGGGGCAAACACTGAAGCTTTCTTT; CDR3: CASSRQQGANTEAFF
size: many; D: .; J: TRBJ2-5; V: TRBV12-3/TRBV12-4; DNA: TGTGCCAGCAGGTGGGGGGAAGAGACCCAGTACTTC; CDR3: CASRWGEETQYF
size: many; D: .; J: TRBJ2-2; V: TRBV7-3; DNA: TGTGCCAGCAGTCAAATGCGCCAGGGAGTTGTGGCAACCGGGGAGCTGTTTTTT; CDR3: CASSQMRQGVVATGELFF
size: many; D: .; J: TRBJ2-5; V: TRBV20-1; DNA: TGCAGTGCTAGAACACCCGCGTCGCGAGAGACCCAGTACTTC; CDR3: CSARTPASRETQYF
size: many; D: .; J: TRBJ2-3; V: TRBV6-5; DNA: TGTGCCAGCCGACTAGGGGTGACTAGCACAGATACGCAGTATTTT; CDR3: CASRLGVTSTDTQYF
size: many; D: .; J: TRBJ2-6; V: TRBV13; DNA: TGTGCCAGCAGCCCTCGTTGGGACACCTCTGGGGCCAACGTCCTGACTTTC; CDR3: CASSPRWDTSGANVLTF
size: many; D: TRBD2; J: TRBJ2-3; V: TRBV5-5; DNA: TGTGCCAGCGCGGGTAGCGGGGGGGCCTGGGATACGCAGTATTTT; CDR3: CASAGSGGAWDTQYF
size: many; D: .; J: TRBJ1-1; V: TRBV5-1; DNA: TGCGCCAGCAGCCCGGGACACTCGAACACTGAAGCTTTCTTT; CDR3: CASSPGHSNTEAFF
size: many; D: TRBD2; J: TRBJ2-1; V: TRBV7-9; DNA: TGTGCCAGCAGCTCCCGACTAGCTACATTCCTCTATGCAATCAATGAGCAGTTCTTC; CDR3: CASSSRLATFLYAINEQFF
size: many; D: TRBD2; J: TRBJ2-3; V: TRBV10-1; DNA: TGCGCCAGCAGTGAGCCCAGCGGGGGGGCAGATACGCAGTATTTT; CDR3: CASSEPSGGADTQYF